A single sample is the source of the 27 T cell receptor beta chains below, sequenced in a study of CD8 T cells in ankylosing spondylitis. MiXCR was run by TCRdb on the 5' RACE reads, yielding one entry per CDR3 protein. Of over 95,000 distinct CDR3 sequences listed, about 8.5% are singletons. The sequenced material came from blood, either unsorted or a sorted T cell fraction (not recorded which). Receptors originate from a male donor with ankylosing spondylitis or in good health (not recorded which).

Many counts were recorded for this clonotype. CDR3 DNA: TGCAGTGCTACGGAAAGAGTAACTCAAGAGACCCAGTACTTC. Residues: CSATERVTQETQYF. V and J are TRBV20-1 and TRBJ2-5; D is undetermined. Trimming removed 4 bases at V and 2 bases at J, with 14 bases between. Germline V lookup: CDR1 DFQATT, CDR2 SNEGSKA (reference sequence). CDR3 length: 14 residues.

This clonotype was seen many times. The V gene is TRBV18, the J gene TRBJ2-4; 9 nucleotides match TRBD2. CDR1 and CDR2 from the germline V gene are KGHSH and LQKENI. This CDR3 has 18 residues. After removal of 3 bases from V and 6 bases from J, the junction contained 15 bases not matched to a gene. In nucleotides, the CDR3 is TGTGCCAGCTCACCCTCGGCTAGCGGGGTAACCCTGGGAAACATTCAGTACTTC. Encoded protein: CASSPSASGVTLGNIQYF.

J is TRBJ2-2 and V is TRBV18, with D hard to call. V lost 3 bases and J 1 base, leaving 6 bases between the germline ends. Germline CDR1 KGHSH, CDR2 LQKENI. CDR3 length equals 14 residues. The DNA for the CDR3 is TGTGCCAGCTCACCTAGTCAGAACACCGGGGAGCTGTTTTTT. It codes for CASSPSQNTGELFF.

The gene calls are TRBV5-6 and TRBJ2-7, with TRBD2 matching 9 bases. Unmatched junction bases numbered 7, after V lost 0 bases and J lost 6 bases. This CDR3 comprises 15 residues. CDR1 is SGHDT and CDR2 is YYEEEE in the germline V gene. CDR3 DNA sequence: TGTGCCAGCAGCTTGGCGGGGACTAGCTACTCCGAGCAGTACTTC. It codes for CASSLAGTSYSEQYF.

In this sample, this clonotype turned up many times. This chain joins TRBV12-3 or TRBV12-4 and TRBJ2-1; D ambiguous. The CDR3 runs to 13 residues. Trimming stripped 3 bases from V and 9 bases from J, with 12 bases between. CDR3 coding DNA: TGTGCCAGCAGTTTGCCCCCGACCGTTGAGCAGTTCTTC. Residues: CASSLPPTVEQFF.

The table lists this clonotype with a few counts. The chain carries TRBV30 and TRBJ2-6, with 7 bases lining up with TRBD1. Germline V gives CDR1 GTSNPN, CDR2 SVGIG (reference sequence). There are 15 residues in the CDR3. Unmatched junction bases numbered 5, after V lost 4 bases and J lost 2 bases. CDR3 in amino acids: CAWNRDSPGANVLTF. CDR3 nucleotides: TGTGCCTGGAACCGGGACAGTCCTGGGGCCAACGTCCTGACTTTC.

There are many counts of this clonotype. As DNA, the CDR3 is TGTGCCAGCAAAGATCCCACAGATACGCAGTATTTT. Translation: CASKDPTDTQYF. The chain links TRBV6-2 or TRBV6-3 to TRBJ2-3; the D is unclear. Germline V CDR1 and CDR2: MNHEY, SVGEGT. V was shortened by 7 bases and J by 2 bases, with 7 bases between the two germline ends. The CDR3 contains 12 residues.

V is TRBV28 and J is TRBJ2-1; D remains unclear. V gave up 2 bases and J gave up 9 bases, with 8 bases separating them. The CDR3 totals 12 residues. The germline CDR1 and CDR2 sequences are MDHEN and SYDVKM. The CDR3 reads CASSLRVPEQFF. In DNA, the CDR3 is TGTGCCAGCAGTTTACGGGTACCTGAGCAGTTCTTC.

V usage is TRBV20-1 and J usage is TRBJ2-7, with TRBD2 matching 13 bases. This CDR3 spans 18 amino acids. Germline V lookup: CDR1 DFQATT, CDR2 SNEGSKA (reference sequence). CDR3 nucleotides: TGCTGCCCTATACGTGGACTAGCGGGAGATTTTGGATCCTACGAGCAGTACTTC. Amino acids: CCPIRGLAGDFGSYEQYF.

The chain combines TRBV14 with TRBJ1-4; D possibly corresponds to TRBD1 (6 bases). CDR3 length equals 13 residues. V was trimmed by 6 bases and J by 12 bases, leaving 17 bases between them. Germline V lookup: CDR1 SGHDN, CDR2 FVKESK. CDR3 sequence (DNA): TGTGCCAGCAGTCTTCCGGGGGCGAAGGAACTGTTTTTT. Protein product: CASSLPGAKELFF.

This clonotype was counted at least ten times. J is TRBJ2-2 and V is TRBV4-3; 7 bases align to TRBD2. The CDR3 contains 15 residues. Germline CDR1 LGHNA, CDR2 YSLEER. The trim removed 6 bases at V and 7 bases at J, leaving 11 bases unmatched. CDR3 in amino acids: CASRKGRERGGELFF. The CDR3 coding sequence is TGCGCCAGCAGAAAGGGGCGGGAGAGGGGCGGGGAGCTGTTTTTT.

Ten or more counts support this clonotype. The rearrangement links TRBV20-1 to TRBJ2-7; 7 nucleotides line up with TRBD2. Germline trimming cut 1 base from V and 4 bases from J; bases unmatched to any gene: 13. The CDR3 loop spans 16 amino acids. CDR1 and CDR2 (germline): DFQATT, SNEGSKA (reference sequence). As DNA, the CDR3 is TGCAGTGCTAGAGGCCCCCCCGGACTAGTATTGTACGAGCAGTACTTC. Its protein product is CSARGPPGLVLYEQYF.

This clonotype was picked up many times. V is TRBV5-1 and J is TRBJ2-5; D ambiguous. Trimming shortened V by 5 bases and J by 0 bases, and 11 bases separated the two germline ends. Germline V gives CDR1 SGHRS, CDR2 YFSETQ. CDR3 size: 14 residues. The DNA for the CDR3 is TGCGCCAGCAGGGCCAAATCGTACCAAGAGACCCAGTACTTC. Encoded protein: CASRAKSYQETQYF.

This clonotype was counted many times. The CDR3 here is CASSPNGGSTDTQYF. In DNA form, the CDR3 reads TGTGCCAGCAGTCCCAATGGGGGGAGCACAGATACGCAGTATTTT. The rearrangement uses TRBV12-3 or TRBV12-4 and TRBJ2-3; D may be TRBD2 (6 bases). The CDR3 consists of 15 residues. V was trimmed by 5 bases and J by 0 bases, leaving 12 bases between them.

This clonotype was seen only a few times. The DNA of the CDR3 is TGTGCCAGCAGCCGGATATGGCAGGGGGGGAACACCATATATTTT. Translating gives CASSRIWQGGNTIYF. The rearrangement links TRBV7-2 to TRBJ1-3, with 7 nucleotides matching TRBD1. CDR3 length: 15 amino acids. After removal of 5 bases from V and 7 bases from J, the junction contained 11 bases not matched to a gene. Germline-derived CDR1 and CDR2 are SGHTA and FQGNSA.

A few counts support this clonotype. This chain uses TRBV29-1 with TRBJ2-1; tentative D call: TRBD2 (6 bases). V lost 6 bases and J lost 6, with 9 bases in between. This CDR3 region has 11 residues. From germline, CDR1 is SQVTM and CDR2 ANQGSEA. The CDR3 nucleotides are TGCAGCGTGAGGAGGGTCAATGAGCAGTTCTTC. The encoded protein is CSVRRVNEQFF.

The table lists this clonotype with a few counts. The chain uses TRBV19 and TRBJ2-1; 15 bases map to TRBD2. From germline, CDR1 is LNHDA and CDR2 SQIVND (reference sequence). The trim removed 3 bases at V and 8 bases at J, leaving 8 bases unmatched. This CDR3 comprises 17 residues. The CDR3 sequence: CASSISGTSGRWDEQFF. The CDR3, as DNA: TGTGCCAGTAGTATCTCCGGGACTAGCGGGAGGTGGGATGAGCAGTTCTTC.

This clonotype was detected many times. The chain recombines TRBV12-3 or TRBV12-4 with TRBJ2-1; the D is unclear. There are 15 residues in the CDR3. The V end was cut by 6 bases, the J end by 5 bases, with 17 bases between. CDR3 loop: CASSPQPGGHNEQFF. The CDR3 nucleotides are TGTGCCAGCAGCCCTCAACCGGGCGGCCACAATGAGCAGTTCTTC.

This clonotype appeared a few times. This sequence joins TRBV7-2 and TRBJ2-3, with D tentatively TRBD1 (6 bases). CDR1 and CDR2 (germline): SGHTA, FQGNSA. The CDR3 extends over 16 amino acids. V dropped 1 base and J dropped 4 bases, with 15 bases sitting between them. The CDR3 sequence is CASSLVRGKGADTQYF. The CDR3 coding sequence is TGTGCCAGCAGCTTAGTACGCGGAAAGGGGGCAGATACGCAGTATTTT.

This clonotype was seen ten or more times. The rearrangement links TRBV5-1 to TRBJ2-4; 10 positions agree with TRBD1. The V gene's germline CDR1 is SGHRS and CDR2 YFSETQ. The CDR3 extends over 16 amino acids. Trimming cost V 2 bases and J 3 bases; bases outside gene matches: 5. For the CDR3, the DNA is TGCGCCAGCAGCTTCCGAGGACAGGGGGGCAAAAACATTCAGTACTTC. It is translated as CASSFRGQGGKNIQYF. Full variable domain (outside the CDR3, taken from reference TRBV5-1 and TRBJ2-4): KAGVTQTPRYLIKTRGQQVTLSCSPISGHRSVSWYQQTPGQGLQFLFEYFSETQRNKGNFPGRFSGRQFSNSRSEMNVSTLELGDSALYLCASSFRGQGGKNIQYFGAGTRLSVL.

In its sample, this clonotype was seen many times. The V gene is TRBV6-6, the J gene TRBJ2-5, with D unresolved. V shed 2 bases and J shed 13 bases, with 11 bases lying between them. Germline-derived CDR1 and CDR2 are MNHNY and SVGAGI (reference sequence). The CDR3 has 11 residues. CDR3 DNA: TGTGCCAGCAGTTACCTACTTATCTCGTACTTC. It translates to CASSYLLISYF.

This clonotype was seen repeatedly, ten times or more. The chain employs TRBV6-2 or TRBV6-3 and TRBJ2-3; TRBD1 matches at 7 bases. Germline V gene data show CDR1 as MNHEY and CDR2 as SVGEGT. V was clipped by 6 bases and J by 9 bases; unmatched bases: 6. The CDR3 sequence is 12 residues long. The CDR3 sequence: CASSKGQWTQYF. The DNA for the CDR3 is TGTGCCAGCAGCAAGGGACAGTGGACGCAGTATTTT.

In the case of this clonotype: Possible read error: a much larger clone is one base away. The rearrangement links TRBV18 to TRBJ2-7, with D possibly being TRBD2 (6 bases). The CDR3 totals 16 residues. CDR1 is KGHSH and CDR2 is LQKENI in the germline V gene. DNA for the CDR3: TGTACCAGCTCACGAACATTAGCGGCTACGACGTACGAGCAGTACTTC. Translating it yields CTSSRTLAATTYEQYF.

The sample holds many counts of this clonotype. The rearrangement joins TRBV4-1 to TRBJ1-2, with 9 nucleotides matching TRBD1. The V gene end was trimmed by 3 bases and the J gene end by 7 bases; junction bases not matched to a gene: 9. The CDR3 extends over 15 amino acids. Germline V CDR1 and CDR2: MGHRA, YSYEKL. The CDR3 region is CASSHPQGAAGGYTF. The DNA for the CDR3 is TGCGCCAGCAGCCACCCACAGGGGGCTGCTGGTGGCTACACCTTC.

This clonotype showed up many times. The chain employs TRBV5-1 and TRBJ1-6; no definite D call. The CDR3 spans 16 residues. The germline gives CDR1 SGHRS, CDR2 YFSETQ. Trimming cost V 4 bases and J 0 bases, with 11 bases left between them. CDR3 DNA sequence: TGCGCCAGCAGCCCGGACGGGAGCTCCTATAATTCACCCCTCCACTTT. Its translation is CASSPDGSSYNSPLHF.

The chain couples TRBV7-9 to TRBJ2-1; the D is unclear. Germline V lookup: CDR1 SEHNR, CDR2 FQNEAQ (reference sequence). The CDR3 is 15 residues long. The V end lost 5 bases, the J end lost 6 bases, and 17 bases lay between the germline ends. The CDR3 nucleotides read TGTGCCAGCAGCCCAGTTTTAGGTGTCGGCAATGAGCAGTTCTTC. Protein: CASSPVLGVGNEQFF.

This clonotype was seen many times. V is TRBV2 and J is TRBJ2-2, with TRBD1 matching over 10 bases. CDR1 and CDR2 (germline): SNHLY, FYNNEI. The CDR3 has 15 residues. V gave up 4 bases and J gave up 4 bases; unmatched junction bases: 3. CDR3 in DNA: TGTGCCAGCAGTGGGGACAGGGGTTCCACCGGGGAGCTGTTTTTT. Translating it yields CASSGDRGSTGELFF.